This T cell receptor beta chain emerged from a study of T cells expressing NK-cell markers. TCRdb reprocessed the 5' RACE reads; each CDR3 protein has one entry and no DNA is given. This table holds under 200,000 distinct CDR3 sequences. Specimen: blood T cells: a sorted CD56 or NKG2C T cell subset, CD4+ or CD8+ T cells, or bulk PBMC T cells (not recorded which). This sequence was found in a woman between 18 and 70 years old in good health.

This chain's CDR3 is CSARVQHRTSGRDNEQFF. The chain links TRBV20-1 to TRBJ2-1; the D call from TCRdb, TRBD2, cannot be confirmed without DNA. CDR1 and CDR2 from the germline V gene are DFQATT and SNEGSKA (reference sequence). This CDR3 spans 18 amino acids.